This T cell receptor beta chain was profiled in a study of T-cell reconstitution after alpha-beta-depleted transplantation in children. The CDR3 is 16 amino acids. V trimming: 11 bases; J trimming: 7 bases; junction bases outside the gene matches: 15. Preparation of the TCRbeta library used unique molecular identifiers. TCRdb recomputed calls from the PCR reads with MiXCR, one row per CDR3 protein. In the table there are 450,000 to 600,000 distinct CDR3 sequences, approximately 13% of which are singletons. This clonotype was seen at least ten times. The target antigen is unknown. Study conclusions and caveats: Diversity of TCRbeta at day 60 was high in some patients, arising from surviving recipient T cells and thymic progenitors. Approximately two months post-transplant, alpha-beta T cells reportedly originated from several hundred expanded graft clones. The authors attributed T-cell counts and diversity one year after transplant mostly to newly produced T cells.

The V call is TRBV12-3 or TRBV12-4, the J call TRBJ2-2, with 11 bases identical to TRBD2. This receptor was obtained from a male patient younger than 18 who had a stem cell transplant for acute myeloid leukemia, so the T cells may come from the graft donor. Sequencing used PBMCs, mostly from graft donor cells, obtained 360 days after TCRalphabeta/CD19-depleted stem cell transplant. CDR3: CAQTPLAGGLGGELFF. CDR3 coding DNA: TGTGCCCAAACCCCCCTAGCGGGAGGACTGGGCGGGGAGCTGTTTTTT.